One and the same sample provided the 11 T cell receptor beta chains below, sequenced in a study of lung T cells in sarcoidosis with Löfgren's syndrome. TCRdb re-analysed the reads in MiXCR, keeping a single row per CDR3 protein. The repertoire holds tens of thousands of distinct CDR3 sequences, over 20% seen once, with approximately 2.1% in the top ten. Sequenced material: CD4+ T cells from PBMCs. The receptors were gathered from a human donor with sarcoidosis (Löfgren's syndrome or another form), or a control subject (not recorded which).

This clonotype was found many times. The rearrangement uses TRBV6-1 and TRBJ2-1, with 9 bases that match TRBD1. The CDR3 runs 15 residues. With V trimmed by 4 bases and J by 3 bases, 4 bases remained unmatched. Germline CDR1 reads MNHNS; CDR2 reads SASEGT. CDR3 amino acids: CASSALGQGYNEQFF. DNA of the CDR3: TGTGCCAGCAGTGCCCTGGGACAGGGCTACAATGAGCAGTTCTTC.

Note on this clonotype: This clone may be a read error of a much larger clone one base away. CDR3 protein: CASSLQEKQYF. In nucleotides, the CDR3 is TGTGCCAGCAGCCTCCAGGAAAAGCAGTACTTC. V is TRBV7-2 and J is TRBJ2-7; the D is unclear. Germline V lookup: CDR1 SGHTA, CDR2 FQGNSA. There are 11 residues in the CDR3. V was shortened by 5 bases and J by 8 bases, with 10 bases between the two germline ends.

This clonotype appeared many times. V and J are TRBV20-1 and TRBJ1-3, with D uncertain. The V end lost 3 bases, the J end lost 4 bases, and 13 bases lay between the germline ends. Germline CDR1 and CDR2: DFQATT and SNEGSKA (reference sequence). This CDR3 contains 14 residues. The CDR3 spells CSARGLDGGNTIYF. CDR3 nucleotide sequence: TGCAGTGCTAGGGGCCTAGATGGGGGAAACACCATATATTTT.

Many counts were recorded for this clonotype. The CDR3 DNA sequence: TGTGCCAGCAGAGCCGGGACAGGGGACGTCGGACACAATGAGCAGTTCTTC. Translating gives CASRAGTGDVGHNEQFF. The chain is built from TRBV2 and TRBJ2-1; 10 bases agree with TRBD1. V lost 6 bases and J lost 5; bases outside the gene matches: 13. Looked up from germline, CDR1 is SNHLY and CDR2 is FYNNEI. There are 17 residues in the CDR3.

Notes on this clonotype: One end of the junction varies from germline; a read error may be responsible. This rearrangement joins TRBV2 to TRBJ2-2; 8 bases align to TRBD2. CDR3 length equals 14 residues. The V gene's germline CDR1 is SNHLY and CDR2 FYNNEI. CDR3 sequence reads: CVSNGLADTGELFF. The CDR3 bases are TGTGTCAGCAATGGACTAGCAGATACCGGGGAGCTGTTTTTT.

This clonotype was seen ten or more times. The V and J genes are TRBV6-1 and TRBJ1-5; D ambiguous. This CDR3 has 13 amino acids. V lost 5 bases and J lost 5, with 10 bases in between. The germline CDR1 and CDR2 sequences are MNHNS and SASEGT. The CDR3 DNA reads as TGTGCCAGCAGTAATACAGCAGATCAGCCCCAGCATTTT. It yields the protein CASSNTADQPQHF.

This clonotype was counted between two and nine times. The chain carries TRBV29-1 and TRBJ2-3; TRBD1 matches 9 bases. V was pared by 6 bases and J by 5 bases, with 12 bases of the junction left unmatched. The V gene's germline CDR1 is SQVTM and CDR2 ANQGSEA. The CDR3 has 15 residues. DNA for the CDR3: TGCAGCGTCCCTATTAACAGGGGGCGTCGAGATACGCAGTATTTT. It is translated as CSVPINRGRRDTQYF.

For this clonotype: This clone may be a read error of a much larger clone one base away. The rearrangement joins TRBV14 to TRBJ2-1; tentative D call: TRBD2 (5 bases). Germline CDR1 is SGHDN and CDR2 is FVKESK. With 2 bases removed from V and 0 bases from J, the gap between germline ends came to 14 bases. The CDR3 is 17 residues long. For the CDR3, the DNA is TGTGCCAGCAGCCAACCCCCGGGGAGCATCTCCTACAATGAGCAGTTCTTC. Translated, it gives CASSQPPGSISYNEQFF. The full variable domain, with the rest looked up from reference TRBV14 and TRBJ2-1, is EAGVTQFPSHSVIEKGQTVTLRCDPISGHDNLYWYRRVMGKEIKFLLHFVKESKQDESGMPNNRFLAERTGGTYSTLKVQPAELEDSGVYFCASSQPPGSISYNEQFFGPGTRLTVL.

Many counts were recorded for this clonotype. The genes are TRBV7-2 and TRBJ2-3, with D possibly being TRBD1 (6 bases). The CDR3 length is 13 residues. V lost 3 bases and J lost 8, with 12 bases in between. Germline loops: CDR1 SGHTA, CDR2 FQGNSA. Written as DNA, the CDR3 is TGTGCCAGCAGCTTTGGGGGCTCCAGTACGCAGTATTTT. This codes for CASSFGGSSTQYF.

The sample holds a few counts of this clonotype. The chain recombines TRBV2 with TRBJ1-1; D may be TRBD1 (5 bases). The CDR3 length is 15 residues. Germline CDR1 is SNHLY and CDR2 is FYNNEI. V was trimmed by 0 bases and J by 6 bases, leaving 14 bases between them. CDR3 loop: CASSEALWVGAEAFF. In DNA, the CDR3 is TGTGCCAGCAGTGAAGCGCTTTGGGTGGGGGCTGAAGCTTTCTTT. The full variable domain, completed using reference TRBV2 and TRBJ1-1, is EPEVTQTPSHQVTQMGQEVILRCVPISNHLYFYWYRQILGQKVEFLVSFYNNEISEKSEIFDDQFSVERPDGSNFTLKIRSTKLEDSAMYFCASSEALWVGAEAFFGQGTRLTVV.

The sample holds a few counts of this clonotype. The chain couples TRBV9 to TRBJ2-7, with a possible D match to TRBD2 (6 bases). The length of the CDR3 is 15 residues. Germline CDR1 is SGDLS and CDR2 is YYNGEE. The V end lost 4 bases, the J end lost 0 bases, and 14 bases lay between the germline ends. This chain's CDR3 is CASSWRETSSYEQYF. CDR3 nucleotides: TGTGCCAGCAGCTGGAGGGAGACCTCCTCCTACGAGCAGTACTTC.